This TCR beta chain was sequenced in a study of Graves' ophthalmopathy and Graves' hyperthyroidism. Findings of the study overall: Ophthalmopathy versus stable hyperthyroidism: 13-signature model gave around 85% sensitivity, 75% to 83% specificity. Progression of ophthalmopathy was predicted by the model with 70% to 71% sensitivity and around 72% specificity.

Other autoimmune disease, uncontrolled infection, pregnancy and lactation led to exclusion. Scientists amplified the TCR beta CDR3 regions from RNA transcripts. Amplification began with first-round RT-PCR using HTBI primers, then second-round multiplex PCR was performed. TCRdb redid the calling of the multiplex PCR reads with MiXCR, one entry per CDR3 protein. The table includes 350,000 to 400,000 distinct CDR3 sequences, roughly 18% detected once. The CDR3 is 17 residues long. Germline V lookup: CDR1 MRHNA, CDR2 SNTAGT. Trimming removed 6 bases from V and 4 bases from J; junction bases left unmatched: 12. This clonotype was seen ten or more times. Its antigen is as yet unknown.

The clonotype comes from a woman aged 18-29 years with Graves' ophthalmopathy. The sample comprised peripheral blood. The chain combines TRBV6-4 with TRBJ2-2; 9 nucleotides align to TRBD1. CDR3 nucleotide sequence: TGTGCCAGCAGCACTCGAACAGGGGGCCGGGGCACCGGGGAGCTGTTTTTT. Amino acids: CASSTRTGGRGTGELFF.